This TCR beta chain comes out of a study of CD8 T cells in Susac syndrome. RNA totalling roughly 0.5 to 1 ug underwent reverse transcription with random hexamers. Amplification of TCR beta CDR3 used immunoSEQ multiplex PCR across 54 Vbeta and 13 Jbeta. Via MiXCR, TCRdb re-called the immunoSEQ multiplex PCR reads, giving one row per CDR3 protein. The data contain 90,000 to 150,000 distinct CDR3 sequences, approximately 94% of them singletons. The CDR3 loop spans 14 amino acids. V lost 5 bases and J lost 5, with 12 bases in between. Germline CDR1 and CDR2: SNHLY and FYNNEI. The sample consisted of CD4+ T cells from PBMCs. The rearrangement joins TRBV2 to TRBJ2-2; unclear D gene. This sequence originates from a human donor in good health. This CDR3 reads CASSRTTLTGELFF. DNA for the CDR3: TGTGCCAGCAGTCGAACGACCCTTACCGGGGAGCTGTTTTTT.